This passage covers 5 T cell receptor beta chains from one sample sequenced in a study of cytomegalovirus exposure and HLA in healthy donors. The PCR ran on 60 Vbeta and 13 Jbeta primers. Clones were read by immunoSEQ multiplex PCR, and TCRdb kept only the in-frame ones, dropping some. Here the sample spans roughly 170,000 clones, around four fifths being singletons. Sequencing was done on a sample of PBMCs. The origin of the receptors is a man aged 45 to 65 in good health and CMV-seronegative.

This clone was observed a single time. V is TRBV9 and J is TRBJ2-1, with 10 bases aligning to TRBD2. The junction had 7 bases not matched to a gene; V was cut back by 4 bases and J by 3 bases. Germline-derived CDR1 and CDR2 are SGDLS and YYNGEE. CDR3 length: 16 amino acids. CDR3 DNA sequence: TGTGCCAGCAGCTTCGATAGCGGGGGGTTCTACAATGAGCAGTTCTTC. Protein: CASSFDSGGFYNEQFF.

This chain connects TRBV4-3 to TRBJ2-5, with D perhaps matching TRBD1 (6 bases). The V end lost 3 bases, the J end lost 0 bases, and 17 bases lay between the germline ends. The CDR3 runs to 17 residues. Germline CDR1 is LGHNA and CDR2 is YSLEER. The CDR3 sequence is CASSQPAGTKHQETQYF. The CDR3 nucleotides are TGCGCCAGCAGCCAGCCCGCCGGGACAAAGCACCAAGAGACCCAGTACTTC.

The genes are TRBV28 and TRBJ2-6, with a tentative D call TRBD1 (6 bases). The CDR3 runs to 15 residues. Germline CDR1 is MDHEN and CDR2 is SYDVKM. V lost 5 bases and J 2 bases, leaving 10 bases between the germline ends. In DNA form, the CDR3 reads TGTGCCAGCAGTGGCTACAGGGCTGGGGCCAACGTCCTGACTTTC. This sequence encodes CASSGYRAGANVLTF.

This chain connects TRBV6-1 to TRBJ2-7; the D gene is possibly TRBD1 (6 bases). From germline, CDR1 is MNHNS and CDR2 SASEGT. CDR3 size: 12 residues. Trimming left V 7 bases short and J 5 bases short, with 12 bases between. Here the CDR3 reads CASKKQGNEQYF. CDR3 nucleotide sequence: TGTGCCAGCAAGAAACAGGGAAACGAGCAGTACTTC.

This clone occurred once. This chain links TRBV5-1 with TRBJ1-2, with no clear D. This CDR3 is built from 14 residues. Per germline, CDR1 SGHRS and CDR2 YFSETQ. V was trimmed by 0 bases and J by 8 bases, leaving 14 bases between them. The CDR3 DNA sequence: TGCGCCAGCAGCTTGGAGACGCGGGCGCGGGGCTACACCTTC. This encodes CASSLETRARGYTF.